One sample yielded the 9 T cell receptor beta chains listed below, sequenced in a study of blood T cells in healthy people across ages. A second 7 to 11 cycle PCR used barcoded and J-beta primers. One entry per CDR3 protein results from TCRdb running MiXCR on the 5' RACE reads. The sample includes about 1.7 million distinct CDR3 sequences, 25% to 30% seen only once; the top ten take 6.5% to 8.5%. Source material: blood. The origin of the receptors is a woman in her twenties or thirties in good health.

J is TRBJ1-5 and V is TRBV6-6, with a weak D call TRBD1 (5 bases). CDR3 length: 16 residues. Germline CDR1 MNHNY, CDR2 SVGAGI (reference sequence). V lost 6 bases and J 1 base, leaving 16 bases between the germline ends. The chain's CDR3 is CASSPTVGPSNQPQHF. For the CDR3, the DNA is TGTGCCAGCAGCCCGACAGTGGGGCCAAGCAATCAGCCCCAGCATTTT.

The V call is TRBV7-9, the J call TRBJ2-4; 8 bases are shared with TRBD1. The J call may be wrong; the DNA end is better matched by TRBJ2-7. Germline CDR1 is SEHNR and CDR2 is FQNEAQ (reference sequence). The CDR3 loop spans 14 amino acids. The CDR3 DNA is TGTGCCAGCAGCCCGACAGGGGCGGACGGCGAGCAGTACTTC. It encodes CASSPTGADGEQYF.

This clonotype was seen repeatedly, ten times or more. V is TRBV7-9 and J is TRBJ2-1; D tentatively fits TRBD1 or TRBD2 (5 bases each). The germline gives CDR1 SEHNR, CDR2 FQNEAQ (reference sequence). CDR3 length: 14 residues. The V end was cut by 4 bases, the J end by 8 bases, with 15 bases between. The CDR3 sequence: CASSSRGVRDEQFF. DNA for the CDR3: TGTGCCAGCAGCTCCCGAGGGGTGAGGGATGAGCAGTTCTTC.

Remarks on this clonotype: One base away lies a much larger clone, so this may be a sequencing read error. The rearrangement links TRBV12-3 or TRBV12-4 to TRBJ1-5, with D possibly being TRBD1 (6 bases). The CDR3 consists of 17 residues. V shed 3 bases and J shed 6 bases, with 21 bases lying between them. The CDR3 nucleotides are TGTGCCAGCAGTTTTTCGGGTATAGGGGGTTGGGGTCAGCCCCAGCATTTT. Translating it yields CASSFSGIGGWGQPQHF.

This clonotype showed up just a few times. The rearrangement links TRBV20-1 to TRBJ2-3; a weak D match, TRBD1 (6 bases). The CDR3 length is 12 residues. CDR1 and CDR2 from the germline V gene are DFQATT and SNEGSKA (reference sequence). The germline V and J ends were trimmed by 5 bases and 7 bases, with 13 bases remaining between them. CDR3 amino acids: CSASPGDNTQYF. The CDR3 region has the DNA TGCAGTGCTTCACCAGGGGATAATACGCAGTATTTT.

The rearrangement links TRBV14 to TRBJ2-5; 9 positions agree with TRBD2. The V and J ends lost 5 bases and 3 bases, in that order; junction bases with no gene match: 13. Germline V CDR1 and CDR2: SGHDN, FVKESK. This CDR3 spans 17 amino acids. For the CDR3, the DNA is TGTGCCAGCAGCGAACAACAGACTAGCGGCGCTAAAGAGACCCAGTACTTC. Its protein is CASSEQQTSGAKETQYF.

This clonotype was counted at least ten times. This rearrangement joins TRBV7-9 to TRBJ2-7; TRBD2 agrees at 9 bases. Germline CDR1 and CDR2: SEHNR and FQNEAQ (reference sequence). The V and J ends lost 5 bases and 3 bases, in that order; junction bases with no gene match: 2. The CDR3 totals 13 residues. CDR3 protein: CASSVSGSYEQYF. The CDR3 DNA reads TGTGCCAGCAGCGTTAGCGGGAGCTACGAGCAGTACTTC.

This clonotype occurred many times. This chain uses TRBV5-1 with TRBJ2-5; D is uncertain. V gave up 5 bases and J gave up 2 bases, with 13 bases separating them. This CDR3 contains 14 residues. Germline assignment: CDR1 SGHRS and CDR2 YFSETQ. The DNA for the CDR3 is TGCGCCAGCAGAAAGGACGTAATACAAGAGACCCAGTACTTC. Protein: CASRKDVIQETQYF.

This clonotype has only a few counts. The V and J genes are TRBV20-1 and TRBJ2-1; 8 nucleotides match TRBD2. This CDR3 spans 14 amino acids. CDR1 DFQATT and CDR2 SNEGSKA come from the germline V gene (reference sequence). The V segment lost 3 bases and the J segment 8 bases; nucleotides outside the gene matches: 9. CDR3 in DNA: TGCAGTGCTAGGCCGCCGGGAGGGGCCGATGAGCAGTTCTTC. It codes for CSARPPGGADEQFF.